Presented here are 27 T cell receptor beta chains from one specimen sequenced in a study of blood T cell repertoires in COVID-19. Sequenced by immunoSEQ multiplex PCR; TCRdb stores in-frame clones only, minus some. The data show 120,000 to 150,000 clones, with 75% to 90% seen just once and under 4.5% held by the top ten. Sequenced material: PBMCs or T cells enriched from blood (not recorded which). Receptor source: a man aged 45 to 65 in a cohort exposed to, infected with or recovered from COVID-19 (not recorded which).

This CDR3 reads CASSLDRHTEAFF. CDR3 DNA sequence: TGTGCCAGCAGCTTGGACAGGCACACTGAAGCTTTCTTT. The chain uses TRBV5-4 and TRBJ1-1; TRBD1 is a possible D gene (5 bases). Germline V CDR1 and CDR2: SGHNT, YYREEE (reference sequence). The CDR3 is made up of 13 amino acids. V lost 0 bases to trimming and J lost 3 bases, with 6 bases between them.

This chain connects TRBV29-1 to TRBJ2-2; 7 bases line up with TRBD1. CDR1 SQVTM and CDR2 ANQGSEA come from the germline V gene. V gave up 0 bases and J gave up 6 bases; unmatched junction bases: 1. This CDR3 is built from 13 residues. CDR3 nucleotide sequence: TGCAGCGTTGAAGAAAGGGGGCCCGGGGAGCTGTTTTTT. This codes for CSVEERGPGELFF.

The chain joins TRBV5-4 to TRBJ2-5, with 10 bases that match TRBD1. Germline CDR1 reads SGHNT; CDR2 reads YYREEE (reference sequence). The CDR3 is 16 amino acids. After removal of 3 bases from V and 0 bases from J, the junction contained 5 bases not matched to a gene. The CDR3 DNA reads TGTGCCAGCAGCTCCGGACAGGGGGGGTACCAAGAGACCCAGTACTTC. It codes for CASSSGQGGYQETQYF.

The rearrangement links TRBV24-1 to TRBJ2-7; 9 bases align to TRBD2. The CDR3 is made up of 14 amino acids. Losses at the gene ends were 5 bases for V and 4 bases for J; bases not matched to a gene: 5. The germline V gene encodes CDR1 KGHDR and CDR2 SFDVKD. The CDR3 DNA is TGTGCCACCAGTGGCGGACTAGCGTCTTACGAGCAGTACTTC. Encoded protein: CATSGGLASYEQYF.

J is TRBJ2-7 and V is TRBV27, with 9 bases aligning to TRBD1. The CDR3 covers 16 residues. V dropped 5 bases and J dropped 6; count of bases not matched to a gene: 14. Germline CDR1 is MNHEY and CDR2 is SMNVEV (reference sequence). CDR3: CASSPTPGQGVVEQYF. DNA of the CDR3: TGTGCCAGCAGTCCGACACCGGGACAGGGAGTTGTCGAGCAGTACTTC.

The rearrangement joins TRBV6-5 to TRBJ1-1, with D perhaps matching TRBD1 (6 bases). The V gene's germline CDR1 is MNHEY and CDR2 SVGAGI. The CDR3 has 13 residues. Trimming left V 5 bases short and J 1 base short, with 8 bases between. CDR3 region: CASSRQENTEAFF. As DNA, the CDR3 is TGTGCCAGCAGTCGACAGGAGAACACTGAAGCTTTCTTT.

Regarding this clone: Other nucleotide sequences from this sample produce the same CDR3. The chain uses TRBV7-2 and TRBJ1-2, with D perhaps TRBD1 (6 bases). This CDR3 region has 13 residues. CDR1 and CDR2 from the germline V gene are SGHTA and FQGNSA. V gave up 5 bases and J gave up 5 bases, with 12 bases separating them. The CDR3 sequence is CASSLGGLYGYTF. The CDR3 region has the DNA TGTGCCAGCAGCCTAGGGGGGCTTTATGGCTACACCTTC.

This clone was observed a handful of times. V is TRBV10-1 and J is TRBJ2-5, with 8 bases lining up with TRBD1. The CDR3 loop spans 16 amino acids. V shed 2 bases and J 5 bases; nucleotides not matched to a gene: 10. Per the germline V gene, CDR1 is WNHNN and CDR2 is SYGVQD (reference sequence). The CDR3 DNA reads as TGCGCCAGCAGTGAGGGAGGCAGGGGGCTTGAGGAGACCCAGTACTTC. Translated, it gives CASSEGGRGLEETQYF.

The rearrangement joins TRBV5-1 to TRBJ1-6; TRBD1 aligns across 7 bases. The length of the CDR3 is 13 residues. The V gene's germline CDR1 is SGHRS and CDR2 YFSETQ. J was trimmed by 6 bases and V by 5 bases; bases with no gene match: 2. This chain's CDR3 is CASSGTANSPLHF. CDR3 bases: TGCGCCAGCAGTGGGACAGCTAATTCACCCCTCCACTTT.

This chain uses TRBV28 with TRBJ1-1; 11 positions agree with TRBD1. V shed 3 bases, J shed 4 bases, and the junction held 13 bases outside the gene matches. Germline values: CDR1 MDHEN, CDR2 SYDVKM. CDR3 size: 18 residues. The chain's CDR3 is CASSFVIGDRGFATEAFF. Written as DNA, the CDR3 is TGTGCCAGCAGTTTTGTGATCGGGGACAGGGGGTTTGCCACTGAAGCTTTCTTT.

In its sample, this clone was seen once. V usage is TRBV27 and J usage is TRBJ2-7; D possibly corresponds to TRBD2 (6 bases). V shed 4 bases and J shed 7 bases, with 11 bases lying between them. Germline CDR1 is MNHEY and CDR2 is SMNVEV (reference sequence). This CDR3 region has 12 residues. The chain's CDR3 is CASSSSRGEQYF. As DNA, the CDR3 is TGTGCCAGCAGTTCCTCCCGGGGGGAGCAGTACTTC.

This clone was seen a few times. This chain links TRBV19 with TRBJ2-1; 7 bases map to TRBD2. CDR3 length equals 16 residues. Trimming took 1 base from V and 1 from J; bases not matched to a gene: 4. Germline V gene data show CDR1 as LNHDA and CDR2 as SQIVND (reference sequence). The CDR3, as DNA: TGTGCCAGTAGTATAGGTGGTAGCGGGTCCTACAATGAGCAGTTCTTC. Its translation is CASSIGGSGSYNEQFF.

The chain has TRBV9 and TRBJ1-4, with TRBD1 matching over 8 bases. The CDR3 consists of 13 residues. CDR1 and CDR2 from the germline V gene are SGDLS and YYNGEE. V shed 4 bases and J 8 bases; nucleotides not matched to a gene: 4. The CDR3 nucleotides read TGTGCCAGCAGCCCCGGGGACAGGGAAAAACTGTTTTTT. Translation: CASSPGDREKLFF. The full variable domain, completed using reference TRBV9 and TRBJ1-4, is DSGVTQTPKHLITATGQRVTLRCSPRSGDLSVYWYQQSLDQGLQFLIQYYNGEERAKGNILERFSAQQFPDLHSELNLSSLELGDSALYFCASSPGDREKLFFGSGTQLSVL.

V is TRBV9 and J is TRBJ1-3; 9 nucleotides agree with TRBD1. Germline lookup yields CDR1 SGDLS and CDR2 YYNGEE. The length of the CDR3 is 15 residues. Trimming cost V 4 bases and J 6 bases; bases outside gene matches: 8. CDR3 sequence: CASSKGQGRINTIYF. In DNA form, the CDR3 reads TGTGCCAGCAGCAAGGGACAGGGTAGGATAAACACCATATATTTT.

The chain joins TRBV11-2 to TRBJ2-5; 9 nucleotides align to TRBD1. The V gene's germline CDR1 is SGHAT and CDR2 FQNNGV. Unmatched junction bases numbered 6, after V lost 0 bases and J lost 4 bases. The CDR3 is 16 amino acids. CDR3 coding DNA: TGTGCCAGCAGCTTAGAGTCGGGACAGGGACGAGAGACCCAGTACTTC. It codes for CASSLESGQGRETQYF. The variable domain in full, with the rest retrieved from reference TRBV11-2 and TRBJ2-5, is EAGVAQSPRYKIIEKRQSVAFWCNPISGHATLYWYQQILGQGPKLLIQFQNNGVVDDSQLPKDRFSAERLKGVDSTLKIQPAKLEDSAVYLCASSLESGQGRETQYFGPGTRLLVL.

The chain combines TRBV6-1 with TRBJ2-1; 9 bases match TRBD1. The CDR3 is made up of 18 amino acids. Germline-derived CDR1 and CDR2 are MNHNS and SASEGT. V dropped 0 bases and J dropped 1; count of bases not matched to a gene: 7. CDR3 sequence (DNA): TGTGCCAGCAGTGAAGCGCCGACAGGGGGTAGATCCTACAATGAGCAGTTCTTC. This sequence encodes CASSEAPTGGRSYNEQFF.

The chain uses TRBV5-1 and TRBJ2-5; perhaps TRBD2 as D (5 bases). CDR1 and CDR2 (germline): SGHRS, YFSETQ. Trimming took 4 bases from V and 1 from J, leaving 17 bases between them. The length of the CDR3 is 16 residues. CDR3 in amino acids: CASSPGSLGSQETQYF. The CDR3 DNA reads as TGCGCCAGCAGCCCTGGGTCCTTGGGGAGCCAAGAGACCCAGTACTTC.

The chain carries TRBV9 and TRBJ1-1, with 8 bases lining up with TRBD1. V was pared by 4 bases and J by 4 bases, with 6 bases of the junction left unmatched. This CDR3 has 14 amino acids. Germline V gene sequence: CDR1 SGDLS, CDR2 YYNGEE. The CDR3 reads CASSPRDRSTEAFF. CDR3 nucleotides: TGTGCCAGCAGCCCCCGGGACAGGAGCACTGAAGCTTTCTTT.

The V gene is TRBV7-9, the J gene TRBJ1-1; D might be TRBD1 (6 bases). The CDR3 runs to 14 residues. With 5 bases removed from V and 4 bases from J, the gap between germline ends came to 14 bases. Germline loops: CDR1 SEHNR, CDR2 FQNEAQ (reference sequence). The chain's CDR3 is CASSPRTGTTEAFF. The CDR3 DNA follows: TGTGCCAGCAGCCCCCGTACAGGGACCACTGAAGCTTTCTTT.

J is TRBJ2-5 and V is TRBV7-2, with a weak D call TRBD1 (5 bases). Germline CDR1 reads SGHTA; CDR2 reads FQGNSA. V was pared by 5 bases and J by 5 bases, with 9 bases between. The CDR3 is made up of 12 amino acids. The CDR3 region has the DNA TGTGCCAGCAGCCAACAGGCCGAGACCCAGTACTTC. Its translation: CASSQQAETQYF.

The CDR3 region is CASSRQGSGANVLTF. The DNA for the CDR3 is TGTGCCAGTAGTCGACAGGGGTCTGGGGCCAACGTCCTGACTTTC. The chain is built from TRBV19 and TRBJ2-6; 8 bases are a match to TRBD1. The CDR3 is made up of 15 amino acids. Germline V gene data show CDR1 as LNHDA and CDR2 as SQIVND (reference sequence). Trimming cost V 5 bases and J 1 base; bases outside gene matches: 1. The full variable domain, in which reference TRBV19 and TRBJ2-6 provide the parts outside the CDR3, is DGGITQSPKYLFRKEGQNVTLSCEQNLNHDAMYWYRQDPGQGLRLIYYSQIVNDFQKGDIAEGYSVSREKKESFPLTVTSAQKNPTAFYLCASSRQGSGANVLTFGAGSRLTVL.

The rearrangement joins TRBV9 to TRBJ1-2; TRBD1 agrees at 8 bases. CDR3 length equals 13 residues. Per the germline V gene, CDR1 is SGDLS and CDR2 is YYNGEE. With V trimmed by 4 bases and J by 4 bases, 3 bases remained unmatched. CDR3 bases: TGTGCCAGCAGCCGCGACAGGGGCTATGGCTACACCTTC. Translation: CASSRDRGYGYTF.

Note on this clone: Germline is not matched at one junction end, which may reflect a read error. The chain recombines TRBV9 with TRBJ2-7, with TRBD2 as a possible D gene (6 bases). CDR3 size: 12 residues. Germline loops: CDR1 SGDLS, CDR2 YYNGEE. CDR3 region: CASSRDSHEQYF. CDR3 nucleotides: TGTGCCAGCAGCCGGGACTCCCACGAGCAGTACTTC.

The chain has TRBV11-2 and TRBJ1-4; no reliable D call. The CDR3 contains 15 residues. The V gene lost 0 bases and the J gene lost 0 bases, with 5 bases spanning the gap. Germline V gives CDR1 SGHAT, CDR2 FQNNGV. The CDR3 reads CASSLETATNEKLFF. The CDR3 nucleotides read TGTGCCAGCAGCTTAGAAACAGCAACTAATGAAAAACTGTTTTTT.

The CDR3 DNA reads as TGCGCCAGCAGTGAGTTGGGGCGCGCAAATCAGCCCCAGCATTTT. Translated, it gives CASSELGRANQPQHF. This chain joins TRBV10-1 and TRBJ1-5, with D perhaps TRBD1 (5 bases). The CDR3 is 15 residues long. Germline V CDR1 and CDR2: WNHNN, SYGVQD (reference sequence). Trimming took off 1 base at V and 4 bases at J, with 11 bases between the two ends.

The chain carries TRBV3-1 (or the pseudogene TRBV3-2) and TRBJ1-4; TRBD1 aligns across 8 bases. Germline V gives CDR1 LGHDT, CDR2 YNNKEL (reference sequence). The length of the CDR3 is 15 residues. V was clipped by 0 bases and J by 7 bases; unmatched bases: 4. DNA for the CDR3: TGTGCCAGCAGCCAAGACAGGGGGCGGAGTGAAAAACTGTTTTTT. Encoded protein: CASSQDRGRSEKLFF.

V and J are TRBV27 and TRBJ2-2, with D hard to call. CDR1 and CDR2 from the germline V gene are MNHEY and SMNVEV (reference sequence). Trimming removed 6 bases at V and 7 bases at J, with 15 bases between. This CDR3 comprises 14 residues. CDR3 sequence: CASSPQVVDGELFF. CDR3 nucleotide sequence: TGTGCCAGCAGCCCCCAGGTGGTGGACGGGGAGCTGTTTTTT.